The subject of this entry is one TCR beta chain. CDR1 is GTSNPN, CDR2 SVGIG, per germline (reference sequence). V lost 2 bases to trimming and J lost 7 bases, with 21 bases between them. This CDR3 comprises 17 residues. This record belongs to a study of blood T cell repertoires in COVID-19. Study at large: Italy, Spain and the United States were the sources of the convalescent and acute COVID-19 samples. PBMCs, B-cell-depleted T cells, or T cells were the source of the cDNA or gDNA that made up the material.

Original handling: It was from reference gene primer amplification that nucleated cell counts were estimated. Clones were sequenced by immunoSEQ multiplex PCR, and TCRdb holds only the in-frame ones, with some missing. The V and J calls and the clone size are those of that table, but D and trimming were determined from the DNA. The data show 80,000 or so clones, around 90% seen once. The sequence came from a man aged 50 to 59 with acute or convalescent COVID-19. Material: peripheral blood. The chain is built from TRBV30 and TRBJ1-6; D uncertain. Here the CDR3 reads CAWSPWQRAARNSPLHF. The CDR3 coding sequence is TGTGCCTGGAGTCCCTGGCAGCGGGCAGCTCGGAATTCACCCCTCCACTTT.